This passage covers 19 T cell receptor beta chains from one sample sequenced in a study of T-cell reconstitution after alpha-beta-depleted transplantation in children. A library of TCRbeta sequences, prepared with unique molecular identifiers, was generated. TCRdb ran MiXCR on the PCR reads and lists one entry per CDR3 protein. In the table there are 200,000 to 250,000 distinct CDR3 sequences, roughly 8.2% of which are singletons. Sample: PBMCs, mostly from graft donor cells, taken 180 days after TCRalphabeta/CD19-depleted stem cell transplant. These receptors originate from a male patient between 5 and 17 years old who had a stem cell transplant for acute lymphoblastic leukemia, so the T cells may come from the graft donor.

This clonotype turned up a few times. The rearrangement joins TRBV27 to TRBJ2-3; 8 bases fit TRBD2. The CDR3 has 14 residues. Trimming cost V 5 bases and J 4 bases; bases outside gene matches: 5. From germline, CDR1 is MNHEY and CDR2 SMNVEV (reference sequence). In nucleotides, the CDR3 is TGTGCCAGCAGTCCGCGGGAGGCAGCAGATACGCAGTATTTT. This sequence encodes CASSPREAADTQYF.

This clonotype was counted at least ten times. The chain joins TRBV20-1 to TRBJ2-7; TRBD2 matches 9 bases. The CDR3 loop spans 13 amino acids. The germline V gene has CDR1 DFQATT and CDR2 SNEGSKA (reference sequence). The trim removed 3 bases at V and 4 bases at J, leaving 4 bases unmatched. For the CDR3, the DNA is TGCAGTGCTAGTAATAGCGGGAGTTACGAGCAGTACTTC. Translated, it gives CSASNSGSYEQYF.

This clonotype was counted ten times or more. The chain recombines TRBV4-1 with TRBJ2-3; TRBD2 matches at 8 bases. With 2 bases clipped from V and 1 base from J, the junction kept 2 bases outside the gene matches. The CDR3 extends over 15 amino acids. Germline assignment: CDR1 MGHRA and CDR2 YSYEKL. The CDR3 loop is CASSQPTSGTDTQYF. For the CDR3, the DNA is TGCGCCAGCAGCCAACCGACTAGCGGCACAGATACGCAGTATTTT.

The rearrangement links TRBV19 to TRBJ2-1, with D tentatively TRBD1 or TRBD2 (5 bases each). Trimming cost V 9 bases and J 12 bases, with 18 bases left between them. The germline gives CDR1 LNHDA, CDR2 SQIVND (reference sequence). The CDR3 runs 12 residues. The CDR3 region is CASGVWGTGQFF. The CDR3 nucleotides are TGTGCCAGCGGGGTATGGGGCACAGGGCAGTTCTTC.

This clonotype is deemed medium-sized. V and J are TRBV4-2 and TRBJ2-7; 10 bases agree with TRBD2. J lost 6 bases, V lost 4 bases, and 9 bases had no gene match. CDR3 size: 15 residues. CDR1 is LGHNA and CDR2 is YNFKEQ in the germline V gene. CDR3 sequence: CASSPTGLAAGEQYF. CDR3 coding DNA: TGTGCCAGCAGCCCAACCGGACTAGCGGCAGGCGAGCAGTACTTC.

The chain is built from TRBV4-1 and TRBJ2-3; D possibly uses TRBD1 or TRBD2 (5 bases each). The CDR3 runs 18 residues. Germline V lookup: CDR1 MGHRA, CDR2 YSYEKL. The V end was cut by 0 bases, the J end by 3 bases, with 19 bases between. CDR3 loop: CASSQERGRGTGTDTQYF. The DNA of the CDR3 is TGCGCCAGCAGCCAAGAGAGGGGTAGAGGGACGGGGACAGATACGCAGTATTTT.

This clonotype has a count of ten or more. CDR3 DNA: TGCGCCAGCAGCTTGGCTCCTAGGACGGGGAACACTGAAGCTTTCTTT. Its protein is CASSLAPRTGNTEAFF. V is TRBV5-1 and J is TRBJ1-1, with unresolved D. CDR1 and CDR2 (germline): SGHRS, YFSETQ. The CDR3 is made up of 16 amino acids. The V gene lost 0 bases and the J gene lost 1 base, with 13 bases spanning the gap.

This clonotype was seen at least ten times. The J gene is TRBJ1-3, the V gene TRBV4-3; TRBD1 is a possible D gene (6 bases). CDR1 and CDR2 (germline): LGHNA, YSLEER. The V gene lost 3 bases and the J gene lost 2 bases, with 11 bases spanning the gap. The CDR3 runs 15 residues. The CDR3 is CASSQSQGAGNTIYF. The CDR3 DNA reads TGCGCCAGCAGCCAGTCACAGGGAGCTGGAAACACCATATATTTT.

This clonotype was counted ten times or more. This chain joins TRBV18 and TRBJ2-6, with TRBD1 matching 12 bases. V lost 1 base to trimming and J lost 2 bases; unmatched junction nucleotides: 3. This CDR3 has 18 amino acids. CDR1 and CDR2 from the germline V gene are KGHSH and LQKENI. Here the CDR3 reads CASSPLGQGAAGANVLTF. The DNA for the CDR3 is TGTGCCAGCTCACCACTGGGACAGGGGGCAGCTGGGGCCAACGTCCTGACTTTC. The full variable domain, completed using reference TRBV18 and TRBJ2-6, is NAGVMQNPRHLVRRRGQEARLRCSPMKGHSHVYWYRQLPEEGLKFMVYLQKENIIDESGMPKERFSAEFPKEGPSILRIQQVVRGDSAAYFCASSPLGQGAAGANVLTFGAGSRLTVL.

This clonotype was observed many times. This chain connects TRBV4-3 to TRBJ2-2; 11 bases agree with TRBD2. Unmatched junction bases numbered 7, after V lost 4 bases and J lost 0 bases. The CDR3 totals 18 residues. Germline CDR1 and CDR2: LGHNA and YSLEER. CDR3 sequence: CASSRTGTSGANTGELFF. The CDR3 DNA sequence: TGCGCCAGCAGCCGCACCGGGACTAGCGGAGCGAACACCGGGGAGCTGTTTTTT.

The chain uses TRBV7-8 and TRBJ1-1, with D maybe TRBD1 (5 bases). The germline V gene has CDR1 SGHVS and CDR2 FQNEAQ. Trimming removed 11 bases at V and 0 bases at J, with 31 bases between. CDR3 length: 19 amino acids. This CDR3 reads CAFSLPGPIFRVMNTEAFF. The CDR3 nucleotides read TGTGCCTTCAGTTTACCGGGACCCATTTTCAGGGTTATGAACACTGAAGCTTTCTTT. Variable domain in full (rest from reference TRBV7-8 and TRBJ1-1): GAGVSQSPRYKVAKRGQDVALRCDPISGHVSLFWYQQALGQGPEFLTYFQNEAQLDKSGLPSDRFFAERPEGSVSTLKIQRTQQEDSAVYLCAFSLPGPIFRVMNTEAFFGQGTRLTVV.

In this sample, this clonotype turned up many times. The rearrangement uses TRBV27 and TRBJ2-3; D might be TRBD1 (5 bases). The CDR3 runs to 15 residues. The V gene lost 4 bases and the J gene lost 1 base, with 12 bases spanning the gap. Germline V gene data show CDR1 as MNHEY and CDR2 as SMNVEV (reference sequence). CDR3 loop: CASSSWGPRTDTQYF. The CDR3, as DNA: TGTGCCAGCAGTTCCTGGGGCCCTCGCACAGATACGCAGTATTTT.

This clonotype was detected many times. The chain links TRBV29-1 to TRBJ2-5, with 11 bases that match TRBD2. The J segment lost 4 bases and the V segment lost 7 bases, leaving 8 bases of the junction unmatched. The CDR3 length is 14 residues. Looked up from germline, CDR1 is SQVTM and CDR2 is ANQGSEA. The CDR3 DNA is TGCAGCGCATCCTGGACTAGCGGGCGAGAGACCCAGTACTTC. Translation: CSASWTSGRETQYF.

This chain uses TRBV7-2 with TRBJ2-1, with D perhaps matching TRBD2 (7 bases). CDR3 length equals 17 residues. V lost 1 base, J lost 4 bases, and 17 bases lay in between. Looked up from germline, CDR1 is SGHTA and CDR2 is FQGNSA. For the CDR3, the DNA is TGTGCCAGCAGCTTAGGTTACCCGGGGGGACAATACAATGAGCAGTTCTTC. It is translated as CASSLGYPGGQYNEQFF.

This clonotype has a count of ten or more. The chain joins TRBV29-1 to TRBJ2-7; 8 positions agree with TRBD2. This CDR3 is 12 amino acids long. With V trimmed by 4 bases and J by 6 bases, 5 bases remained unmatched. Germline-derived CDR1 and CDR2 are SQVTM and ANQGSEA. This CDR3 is CSVGLAGREQYF. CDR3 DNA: TGCAGCGTTGGGCTAGCGGGTCGCGAGCAGTACTTC.

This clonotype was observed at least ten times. The CDR3 loop reads CASSPTPGTSGQETQYF. The DNA for the CDR3 is TGTGCCAGCAGTCCAACCCCCGGGACTAGCGGTCAGGAGACCCAGTACTTC. The chain couples TRBV6-2 or TRBV6-3 to TRBJ2-5, with TRBD2 matching over 11 bases. This CDR3 contains 17 residues. Losses at the gene ends were 5 bases for V and 5 bases for J; bases not matched to a gene: 13. From germline, CDR1 is MNHEY and CDR2 SVGEGT.

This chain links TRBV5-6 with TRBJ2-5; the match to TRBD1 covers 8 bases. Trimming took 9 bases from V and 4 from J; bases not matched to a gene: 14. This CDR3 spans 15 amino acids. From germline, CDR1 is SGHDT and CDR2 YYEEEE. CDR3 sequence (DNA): TGTGCCATGAGCCCCGGACAGGGAGGAACAGAGACCCAGTACTTC. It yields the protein CAMSPGQGGTETQYF.

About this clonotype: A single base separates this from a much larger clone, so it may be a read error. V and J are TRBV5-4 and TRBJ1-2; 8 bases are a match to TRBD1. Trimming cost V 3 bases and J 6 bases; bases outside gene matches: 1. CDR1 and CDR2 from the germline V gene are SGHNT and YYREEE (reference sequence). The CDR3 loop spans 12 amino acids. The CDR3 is CASSSDRDGYTF. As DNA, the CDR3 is TGTGCCAGCAGCTCGGACAGGGATGGCTACACCTTC.

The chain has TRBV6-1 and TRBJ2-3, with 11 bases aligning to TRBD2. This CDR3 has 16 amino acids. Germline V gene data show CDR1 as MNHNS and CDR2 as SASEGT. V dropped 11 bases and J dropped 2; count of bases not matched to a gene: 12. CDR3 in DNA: TGTGCCGGAGGGCTCCTAGCGGGGGGTTCCACAGATACGCAGTATTTT. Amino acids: CAGGLLAGGSTDTQYF.